This T cell receptor (beta chain) derives from a study of T cell changes during pregnancy in multiple sclerosis. Of note for this clone: The junction departs from the called germline gene at one end, perhaps through a read error.

TCRdb keeps only in-frame clones here, not all; method: immunoSEQ multiplex PCR. Altogether tens of thousands of clones are present, less than 95% being singletons, with the ten largest covering 3% to 4.5%. CDR1 and CDR2 from the germline V gene are DFQATT and SNEGSKA (reference sequence). This CDR3 has 11 residues. The source material was peripheral blood, sampled after pregnancy. The chain joins TRBV20-1 to TRBJ1-5, with 10 bases aligning to TRBD1. The clonotype comes from a female donor in good health, enrolled as a control in a pregnancy study. CDR3 coding DNA: TGCAGTGCTAGAAAGGGACAGGGGATCGCTTGG. It yields the protein CSARKGQGIAW.